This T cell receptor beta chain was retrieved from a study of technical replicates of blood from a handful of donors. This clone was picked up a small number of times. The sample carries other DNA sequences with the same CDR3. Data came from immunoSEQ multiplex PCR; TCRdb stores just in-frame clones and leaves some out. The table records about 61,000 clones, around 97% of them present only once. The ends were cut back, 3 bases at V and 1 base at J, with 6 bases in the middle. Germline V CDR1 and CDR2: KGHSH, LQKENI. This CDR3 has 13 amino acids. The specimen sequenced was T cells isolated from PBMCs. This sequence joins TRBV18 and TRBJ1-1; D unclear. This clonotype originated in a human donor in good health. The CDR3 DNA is TGTGCCAGCTCACCGGGAGGGAACACTGAAGCTTTCTTT. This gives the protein CASSPGGNTEAFF. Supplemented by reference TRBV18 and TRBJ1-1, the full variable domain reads NAGVMQNPRHLVRRRGQEARLRCSPMKGHSHVYWYRQLPEEGLKFMVYLQKENIIDESGMPKERFSAEFPKEGPSILRIQQVVRGDSAAYFCASSPGGNTEAFFGQGTRLTVV.